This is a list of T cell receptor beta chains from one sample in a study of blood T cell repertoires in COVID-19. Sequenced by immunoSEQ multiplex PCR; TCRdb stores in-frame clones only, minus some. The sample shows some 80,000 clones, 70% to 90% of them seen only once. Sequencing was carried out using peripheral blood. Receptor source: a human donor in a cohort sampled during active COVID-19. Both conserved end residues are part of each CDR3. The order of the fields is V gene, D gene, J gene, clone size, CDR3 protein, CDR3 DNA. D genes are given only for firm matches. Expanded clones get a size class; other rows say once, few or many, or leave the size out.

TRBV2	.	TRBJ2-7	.	CASSEASGPAYEQYF	TGTGCCAGCAGTGAAGCGAGCGGGCCGGCCTACGAGCAGTACTTC
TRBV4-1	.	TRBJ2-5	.	CASSQTGTIQETQYF	TGCGCCAGCAGCCAGACCGGGACAATCCAAGAGACCCAGTACTTC
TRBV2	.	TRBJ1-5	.	CASSVDIPNQPQHF	TGTGCCAGCAGTGTGGACATCCCCAATCAGCCCCAGCATTTT
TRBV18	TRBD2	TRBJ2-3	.	CASSRRGSASTDTQYF	TGTGCCAGCTCACGGCGGGGGTCCGCTAGCACAGATACGCAGTATTTT
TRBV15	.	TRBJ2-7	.	CATSKGGATYEQYF	TGTGCCACCAGCAAGGGGGGGGCAACCTACGAGCAGTACTTC
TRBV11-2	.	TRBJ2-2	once	CASTYGRNTGELFF	TGTGCCAGCACCTACGGGAGGAACACCGGGGAGCTGTTTTTT
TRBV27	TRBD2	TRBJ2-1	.	CASSFHPGTNNEQFF	TGTGCCAGCAGTTTTCACCCCGGGACTAACAATGAGCAGTTCTTC
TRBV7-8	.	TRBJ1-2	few	CASSSRQQYGYGYTF	TGTGCCAGCAGCTCCCGACAGCAATACGGCTATGGCTACACCTTC
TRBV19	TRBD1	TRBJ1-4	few	CASSIEGTGALNEKLFF	TGTGCCAGTAGTATCGAGGGGACAGGGGCGCTTAATGAAAAACTGTTTTTT
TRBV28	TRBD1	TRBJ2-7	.	CASSGGTGTYEQYF	TGTGCCAGCAGTGGGGGGACAGGGACCTACGAGCAGTACTTC
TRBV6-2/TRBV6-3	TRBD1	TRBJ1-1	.	CASSFRQGADTEAFF	TGTGCCAGCAGTTTCCGACAGGGGGCGGACACTGAAGCTTTCTTT
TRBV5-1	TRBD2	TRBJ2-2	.	CASSSPGLAGGLGTGELFF	TGCGCCAGCAGCTCGCCGGGACTAGCGGGGGGGCTGGGCACCGGGGAGCTGTTTTTT
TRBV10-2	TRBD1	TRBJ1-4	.	CASSEGQGQEKLFF	TGCGCCAGCAGTGAAGGGCAGGGACAGGAAAAACTGTTTTTT
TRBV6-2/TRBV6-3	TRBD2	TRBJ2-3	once	CASSYPLAGGPTDTQYF	TGTGCCAGCAGTTACCCCCTGGCGGGGGGCCCCACAGATACGCAGTATTTT
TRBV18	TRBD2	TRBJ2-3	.	CASSGTSGRADTQYF	TGTGCCAGCTCAGGGACTAGCGGCAGGGCAGATACGCAGTATTTT
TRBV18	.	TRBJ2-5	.	CASSPAGGLAETQYF	TGTGCCAGCTCACCCGCCGGGGGATTAGCGGAGACCCAGTACTTC
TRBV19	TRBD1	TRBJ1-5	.	CASSGMDRARGQPQHF	TGTGCCAGTAGTGGGATGGACAGGGCAAGAGGTCAGCCCCAGCATTTT
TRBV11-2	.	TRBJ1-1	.	CASSLGRAGGTEAFF	TGTGCCAGCAGCTTAGGGAGGGCTGGAGGGACTGAAGCTTTCTTT
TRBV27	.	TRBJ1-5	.	CASSLTNSNQPQHF	TGTGCCAGCAGTTTGACTAATAGCAATCAGCCCCAGCATTTT
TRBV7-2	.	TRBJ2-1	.	CASSLGATYNEQFF	TGTGCCAGCAGCTTGGGGGCAACCTACAATGAGCAGTTCTTC
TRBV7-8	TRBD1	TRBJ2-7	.	CASSLGFGGTGKAYEQYF	TGTGCCAGCAGCTTAGGGTTTGGTGGGACAGGGAAAGCCTACGAGCAGTACTTC
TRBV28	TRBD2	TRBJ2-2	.	CASSTSANTGELFF	TGTGCCAGCAGTACTAGCGCTAACACCGGGGAGCTGTTTTTT
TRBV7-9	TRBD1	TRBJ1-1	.	CASSLGRGTTEAFF	TGTGCCAGCAGCTTAGGCAGGGGGACCACTGAAGCTTTCTTT
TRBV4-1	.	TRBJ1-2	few	CASSQGGSDGYTF	TGCGCCAGCAGCCAAGGAGGTTCAGACGGCTACACCTTC
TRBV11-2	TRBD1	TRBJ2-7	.	CASAPDAGGVGQYF	TGTGCCAGCGCCCCCGACGCAGGGGGCGTAGGGCAGTACTTC
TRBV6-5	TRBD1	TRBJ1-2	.	CASRGGTGLYGYTF	TGTGCCAGCAGGGGAGGGACAGGTCTCTATGGCTACACCTTC
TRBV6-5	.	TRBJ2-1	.	CASSPNGESALF	TGTGCCAGCAGTCCCAACGGGGAGAGTGCGCTCTTC
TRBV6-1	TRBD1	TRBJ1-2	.	CASREAGTGFGYTF	TGTGCCAGCAGGGAAGCCGGGACAGGGTTTGGCTACACCTTC
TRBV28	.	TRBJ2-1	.	CASRVAGGEQFF	TGTGCCAGTCGAGTAGCAGGCGGGGAGCAGTTCTTC
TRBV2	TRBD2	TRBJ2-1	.	CASSDWREGNNEQFF	TGTGCCAGCAGTGATTGGCGGGAGGGCAACAATGAGCAGTTCTTC
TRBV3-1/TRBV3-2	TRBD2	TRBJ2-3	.	CASSQDLSGGTDTQYF	TGTGCCAGCAGCCAAGATCTTTCGGGAGGAACAGATACGCAGTATTTT
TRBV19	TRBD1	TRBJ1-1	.	CASSTRTGGRANTEAFF	TGTGCCAGTAGTACACGGACAGGCGGCAGGGCGAACACTGAAGCTTTCTTT
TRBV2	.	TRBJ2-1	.	CASSGGRSLNEQFF	TGTGCCAGCAGTGGGGGGAGGTCCCTGAATGAGCAGTTCTTC
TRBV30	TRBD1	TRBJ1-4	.	CAWSVMQGVEKLFF	TGTGCCTGGAGTGTAATGCAGGGGGTCGAAAAACTGTTTTTT
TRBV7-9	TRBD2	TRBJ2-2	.	CASSLVGLAGYTGELFF	TGTGCCAGCAGCTTAGTAGGGCTAGCGGGCTACACCGGGGAGCTGTTTTTT
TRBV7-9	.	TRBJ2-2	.	CASSFFIPRYKPGNGELFF	TGTGCCAGCAGCTTTTTCATCCCCCGCTACAAACCGGGGAACGGGGAGCTGTTTTTT
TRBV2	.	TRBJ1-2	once	CASSPSYGYTF	TGTGCCAGCAGCCCTAGTTATGGCTACACCTTC
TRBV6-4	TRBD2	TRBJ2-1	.	CASSDGTSGSYEQFF	TGTGCCAGCAGTGACGGGACTAGCGGGAGCTATGAGCAGTTCTTC
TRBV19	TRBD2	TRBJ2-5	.	CASSIRRLAALETQYF	TGTGCCAGTAGTATACGGAGACTAGCGGCACTTGAGACCCAGTACTTC
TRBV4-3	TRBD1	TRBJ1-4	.	CASSQRAGGSATNEKLFF	TGCGCCAGCAGCCAACGAGCAGGGGGTTCCGCAACTAATGAAAAACTGTTTTTT
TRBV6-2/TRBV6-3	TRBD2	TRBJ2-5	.	CASSYRASGEETQYF	TGTGCCAGCAGTTACCGGGCTAGCGGGGAAGAGACCCAGTACTTC
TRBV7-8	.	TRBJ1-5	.	CASSLASGGGGVQPQHF	TGTGCCAGCAGCTTAGCGTCCGGGGGCGGGGGCGTCCAGCCCCAGCATTTT
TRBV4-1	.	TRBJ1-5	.	CASSHAGNQPQHF	TGCGCCAGCAGCCATGCCGGGAATCAGCCCCAGCATTTT
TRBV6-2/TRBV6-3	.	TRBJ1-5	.	CASSYGQIGQPQHF	TGTGCCAGCAGTTACGGACAGATAGGGCAGCCCCAGCATTTT
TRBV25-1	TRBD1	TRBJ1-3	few	CASRDRGFGNTIYF	TGTGCCAGCAGAGACAGGGGTTTCGGAAACACCATATATTTT
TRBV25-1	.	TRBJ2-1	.	CASSEYISEQFF	TGTGCCAGCAGTGAATATATCTCCGAGCAGTTCTTC
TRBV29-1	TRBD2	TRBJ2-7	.	CSVGGGTSYEQYF	TGCAGCGTTGGGGGAGGGACTAGCTACGAGCAGTACTTC
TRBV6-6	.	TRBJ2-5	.	CASNQGQETQYF	TGTGCCAGCAATCAGGGACAAGAGACCCAGTACTTC
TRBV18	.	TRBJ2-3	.	CASSPAKQGSDTQYF	TGTGCCAGCTCACCAGCGAAACAGGGCTCAGATACGCAGTATTTT
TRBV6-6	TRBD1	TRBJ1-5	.	CASSYVQGASNQPQHF	TGTGCCAGCAGTTATGTACAGGGGGCAAGCAATCAGCCCCAGCATTTT
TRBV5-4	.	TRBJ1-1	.	CASSLDLANTEAFF	TGTGCCAGCAGCTTGGATCTAGCGAACACTGAAGCTTTCTTT
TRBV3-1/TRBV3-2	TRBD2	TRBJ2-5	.	CASSQDRPRGNQETQYF	TGTGCCAGCAGCCAAGATAGACCGCGGGGGAACCAAGAGACCCAGTACTTC
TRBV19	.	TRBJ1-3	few	CASSTMTVSGNTIYF	TGTGCCAGTAGTACGATGACAGTCTCTGGAAACACCATATATTTT
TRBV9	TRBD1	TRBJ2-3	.	CASSDRTGSTDTQYF	TGTGCCAGCAGCGACCGGACAGGAAGCACAGATACGCAGTATTTT
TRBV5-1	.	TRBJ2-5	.	CASSLARRETQYF	TGCGCCAGCAGCTTGGCCCGGCGGGAGACCCAGTACTTC
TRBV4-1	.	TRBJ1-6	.	CASSPFPSSYNSPLHF	TGCGCCAGCAGCCCATTTCCGAGCTCCTATAATTCACCCCTCCACTTT